The rows below give T cell receptor beta chains drawn from one sample of a study of cytomegalovirus exposure and HLA in healthy donors. The protocol was immunoSEQ multiplex PCR, while the TCRdb copy is restricted to in-frame clones and leaves out a portion. This sample yields 150,000 to 200,000 clones, of which around 75% are seen a single time; about 8% belongs to the top ten. The sequencing sample was made of PBMCs. These receptors were obtained from a woman in her thirties or forties in good health and CMV-seropositive. Both conserved end residues are part of each CDR3. D genes are given only for firm matches. Size values are once, few and many counts, or a class for expanded clones, and some rows have none.

j_call v_call d_call clone_size cdr3_aa cdr3_nt
TRBJ2-7 TRBV5-1 TRBD1 few CASSKRQGTYEQYF TGCGCCAGCAGCAAGAGACAGGGGACCTACGAGCAGTACTTC
TRBJ1-1 TRBV7-3 - - CASSSRPNTEAFF TGTGCCAGCAGCTCGAGGCCCAACACTGAAGCTTTCTTT
TRBJ2-7 TRBV11-2 TRBD2 - CASSSQLAGPNHEQYF TGTGCCAGCAGCTCGCAACTAGCGGGACCGAACCACGAGCAGTACTTC
TRBJ2-1 TRBV28 TRBD2 - CASSYPSGRRNEQFF TGTGCCAGCAGTTATCCTAGCGGGAGGAGGAATGAGCAGTTCTTC
TRBJ2-3 TRBV9 TRBD1 - CASSVGTGRTDTQYF TGTGCCAGCAGCGTCGGGACAGGGCGCACAGATACGCAGTATTTT
TRBJ1-2 TRBV19 - - CASSSPLQGANYGYTF TGTGCCAGTAGCTCCCCCTTACAGGGTGCTAACTATGGCTACACCTTC
TRBJ2-2 TRBV25-1 TRBD1 - CASSELSGTGNTGELFF TGTGCCAGCAGTGAATTATCCGGGACAGGGAACACCGGGGAGCTGTTTTTT
TRBJ2-7 TRBV2 TRBD1 few CASRTGTGAYEQYF TGTGCCAGCAGGACCGGGACAGGGGCCTACGAGCAGTACTTC
TRBJ2-5 TRBV5-4 TRBD1 - CASSFQGAQETQYF TGTGCCAGCAGCTTCCAGGGGGCTCAAGAGACCCAGTACTTC
TRBJ2-7 TRBV6-5 TRBD1 - CASVGTGGEQYF TGTGCCAGCGTAGGGACAGGGGGCGAGCAGTACTTC
TRBJ1-1 TRBV5-1 - few CASSLDTTLTEAFF TGCGCCAGCAGCTTGGACACAACCTTAACTGAAGCTTTCTTT
TRBJ2-1 TRBV5-4 TRBD2 - CASSRGEGYEQFF TGTGCCAGCAGCCGGGGGGAGGGTTATGAGCAGTTCTTC
TRBJ1-2 TRBV28 - few CASTLAGGGYTF TGTGCCAGCACCCTGGCGGGGGGAGGCTACACCTTC
TRBJ1-1 TRBV7-2 - - CASSLGEGTEAFF TGTGCCAGCAGCTTAGGTGAGGGCACTGAAGCTTTCTTT
TRBJ1-3 TRBV25-1 - - CASSVIGAGNTIYF TGTGCCAGCAGTGTCATAGGGGCAGGAAACACCATATATTTT
TRBJ2-7 TRBV29-1 TRBD2 few CSVEDHGTSSYEQYF TGCAGCGTTGAAGATCATGGGACTAGCTCCTACGAGCAGTACTTC
TRBJ2-5 TRBV19 TRBD1 - CASSTPGTGQETQYF TGTGCCAGTAGTACGCCCGGGACAGGGCAGGAGACCCAGTACTTC
TRBJ1-1 TRBV29-1 TRBD1 - CSVLGQGGTEAFF TGCAGCGTCCTCGGACAGGGTGGAACTGAAGCTTTCTTT
TRBJ2-3 TRBV30 - - CAWNGGRASTDTQYF TGTGCCTGGAACGGGGGACGGGCGAGCACAGATACGCAGTATTTT
TRBJ2-3 TRBV7-7 - once CASSLGEESRAQYF TGTGCTAGCAGCTTAGGGGAGGAAAGTCGTGCGCAGTATTTT
TRBJ2-1 TRBV19 - - CASSIAGISYNEQFF TGTGCCAGTAGTATCGCAGGGATCTCCTACAATGAGCAGTTCTTC
TRBJ2-5 TRBV28 TRBD1 few CASSLHQGDLKETQYF TGTGCCAGCAGTCTGCATCAGGGGGATCTAAAAGAGACCCAGTACTTC
TRBJ2-3 TRBV29-1 - - CSVVRPTDTQYF TGCAGCGTTGTTCGTCCCACAGATACGCAGTATTTT
TRBJ2-7 TRBV7-9 - once CASSRDTLPYEQYF TGTGCCAGCAGCCGGGACACCCTTCCTTACGAGCAGTACTTC
TRBJ2-5 TRBV7-9 TRBD2 - CSSSLGLAGGPLETQYF TGTTCCAGCAGCTTAGGACTAGCGGGAGGGCCGTTGGAGACCCAGTACTTC
TRBJ1-3 TRBV4-1 - few CASSQDPQSSGNTIYF TGCGCCAGCAGCCAAGACCCACAGAGCTCTGGAAACACCATATATTTT
TRBJ1-2 TRBV10-3 TRBD1 - CAIRGDRAGDYGYTF TGTGCCATCAGGGGAGACAGGGCAGGTGACTATGGCTACACCTTC
TRBJ2-1 TRBV2 - - CASSARSDSRQFF TGTGCCAGCAGCGCGCGGTCGGACAGCCGGCAGTTCTTC
TRBJ2-1 TRBV10-3 - - CAISELATQYNEQFF TGTGCCATCAGTGAGCTAGCGACCCAATACAATGAGCAGTTCTTC
TRBJ1-1 TRBV6-5 - few CASSYSTAGLRTEAFF TGTGCCAGCAGTTACTCGACGGCGGGTTTAAGGACTGAAGCTTTCTTT
TRBJ1-2 TRBV7-2 - few CASSAPRRGQNYGYTF TGTGCCAGCAGCGCACCGCGAAGGGGCCAAAACTATGGCTACACCTTC
TRBJ2-7 TRBV7-9 TRBD1 - CASSLDRGYEQYF TGTGCCAGCAGCTTAGACAGGGGTTACGAGCAGTACTTC
TRBJ1-2 TRBV28 - - CASTPVGTYGYTF TGTGCCAGCACCCCGGTGGGCACCTATGGCTACACCTTC
TRBJ1-5 TRBV27 - - CASSPGGLGNQPQHF TGTGCCAGCAGTCCCGGGGGACTGGGGAATCAGCCCCAGCATTTT
TRBJ2-7 TRBV28 - few CASSPLWGREQYF TGTGCCAGCAGTCCCCTTTGGGGGCGCGAGCAGTACTTC
TRBJ1-1 TRBV2 TRBD1 - CASRATGAYVAFF TGTGCCAGCAGGGCTACAGGGGCCTACGTGGCTTTCTTT
TRBJ1-5 TRBV7-2 TRBD1 few CASSLAPGGRQPQHF TGTGCCAGCAGCTTGGCCCCAGGGGGCAGGCAGCCCCAGCATTTT
TRBJ2-7 TRBV7-6 TRBD2 - CASSPIRGLADTLYEQYF TGTGCCAGCAGCCCCATTAGGGGACTAGCGGACACACTCTACGAGCAGTACTTC
TRBJ2-7 TRBV18 TRBD2 - CASSPRLGTSGNYEQYF TGTGCCAGCTCACCGCGACTCGGGACTAGCGGTAACTACGAGCAGTACTTC
TRBJ1-1 TRBV14 - - CASSPIGGYTEAFF TGTGCCAGCAGCCCAATCGGGGGGTACACTGAAGCTTTCTTT
TRBJ2-6 TRBV9 - - CASSVARGAAGANVLTF TGTGCCAGCAGCGTAGCTCGGGGGGCCGCTGGGGCCAACGTCCTGACTTTC
TRBJ2-1 TRBV29-1 TRBD2 - CSAELASSYNEQFF TGCAGCGCCGAACTAGCGAGCTCCTACAATGAGCAGTTCTTC
TRBJ1-1 TRBV28 - - CASTYRRNTEAFF TGTGCCAGCACATACAGGAGGAACACTGAAGCTTTCTTT
TRBJ2-1 TRBV6-4 TRBD2 - CASSDSLSGDGGAEQFF TGTGCCAGCAGTGACTCGTTGAGCGGGGACGGGGGGGCTGAGCAGTTCTTC
TRBJ2-1 TRBV11-2 TRBD2 - CASSYLAGGPNEQFF TGTGCCAGCAGCTACCTAGCGGGAGGGCCTAATGAGCAGTTCTTC
TRBJ2-3 TRBV14 - few CASSRRQDTDTQYF TGTGCCAGCAGCCGAAGACAGGACACAGATACGCAGTATTTT
TRBJ1-2 TRBV27 - - CASGGTPLYGYTF TGTGCCAGCGGCGGGACGCCCCTCTACGGCTACACCTTC